The 20 T cell receptor beta chains below were found in one sample sequenced in a study of T cells in Graves' hyperthyroidism and ophthalmopathy. The source material, RNA transcripts, was used to amplify TCR beta CDR3 regions. The study used the HTBI primer set for a first-round RT-PCR of the TCR CDR3. TCRdb recomputed calls from the multiplex PCR reads with MiXCR, one row per CDR3 protein. This sample yields approximately 400,000 distinct CDR3 sequences, of which around 13% are seen a single time; 11% belongs to the top ten. The sequenced sample consisted of blood. The receptors shown here come from a woman in her sixties with Graves' hyperthyroidism.

This chain links TRBV7-2 with TRBJ2-7, with TRBD2 matching over 9 bases. J gave up 3 bases and V 3 bases, and 6 bases lay outside the gene matches. Germline loops: CDR1 SGHTA, CDR2 FQGNSA. The CDR3 contains 15 residues. The CDR3 DNA reads TGTGCCAGCAGCTTTAACCCTAGCGGGGTCTACGAGCAGTACTTC. Translating it yields CASSFNPSGVYEQYF. Combining the CDR3 with reference TRBV7-2 and TRBJ2-7 gives the whole variable domain GAGVSQSPSNKVTEKGKDVELRCDPISGHTALYWYRQSLGQGLEFLIYFQGNSAPDKSGLPSDRFSAERTGGSVSTLTIQRTQQEDSAVYLCASSFNPSGVYEQYFGPGTRLTVT.

This clonotype occurred a few times. The J gene is TRBJ2-7, the V gene TRBV10-1; no clear D gene. CDR3 length: 13 amino acids. The germline V gene encodes CDR1 WNHNN and CDR2 SYGVQD (reference sequence). V lost 2 bases, J lost 1 base, and 6 bases lay in between. As DNA, the CDR3 is TGCGCCAGCAGTGAGGGGATATCCTACGAGCAGTACTTC. Translation: CASSEGISYEQYF.

The chain couples TRBV7-2 to TRBJ2-3; perhaps TRBD1 as D (6 bases). From germline, CDR1 is SGHTA and CDR2 FQGNSA. This CDR3 is built from 12 residues. V shed 4 bases and J shed 13 bases, with 15 bases lying between them. CDR3: CASSSQGTFEYF. The CDR3 DNA sequence: TGTGCCAGCAGCTCTCAGGGGACGTTTGAGTATTTT.

This clonotype showed up many times. The chain couples TRBV6-1 to TRBJ2-7; 10 positions agree with TRBD1. The germline V gene has CDR1 MNHNS and CDR2 SASEGT. The junction had 9 bases not matched to a gene; V was cut back by 6 bases and J by 4 bases. This CDR3 contains 15 residues. The CDR3 DNA reads TGTGCCAGCAGGGGTATATGGGACAGGGGATACGAGCAGTACTTC. Translating it yields CASRGIWDRGYEQYF.

The chain carries TRBV7-8 and TRBJ2-7, with TRBD2 matching over 8 bases. Germline V gene data show CDR1 as SGHVS and CDR2 as FQNEAQ. V dropped 6 bases and J dropped 3; count of bases not matched to a gene: 13. This CDR3 has 16 residues. This CDR3 reads CASSPYTSGGYYEQYF. CDR3 in DNA: TGTGCCAGCAGTCCATATACTAGCGGAGGCTACTACGAGCAGTACTTC.

Worth noting for this clonotype: A junction end diverges from the germline sequence, so it may reflect a read error. The rearrangement links TRBV18 to TRBJ1-2; the D gene is possibly TRBD1 (6 bases). This CDR3 contains 12 residues. Germline V gives CDR1 KGHSH, CDR2 LQKENI. The CDR3 is CASSPPFTGPSF. The DNA for the CDR3 is TGTGCCAGCTCACCTCCTTTCACAGGGCCCTCCTTC.

This clonotype appeared many times. This chain joins TRBV11-2 and TRBJ2-5; unclear D gene. Germline values: CDR1 SGHAT, CDR2 FQNNGV. The CDR3 has 14 amino acids. V gave up 5 bases and J gave up 3 bases, with 13 bases separating them. The CDR3 here is CASSPLGMEETQYF. CDR3 DNA sequence: TGTGCCAGCAGCCCTCTGGGCATGGAAGAGACCCAGTACTTC.

This clonotype was counted at least ten times. The V call is TRBV5-1, the J call TRBJ1-2; 7 bases are a match to TRBD1. CDR1 is SGHRS and CDR2 is YFSETQ in the germline V gene. The V segment lost 4 bases and the J segment 3 bases; nucleotides outside the gene matches: 9. The CDR3 runs to 15 residues. The CDR3: CASSTGRQGDYGYTF. CDR3 nucleotides: TGCGCCAGCAGCACGGGACGACAGGGAGACTATGGCTACACCTTC.

In this sample, this clonotype turned up many times. This sequence joins TRBV2 and TRBJ1-6; 8 positions agree with TRBD1. V shed 7 bases and J 3 bases; nucleotides not matched to a gene: 5. Germline CDR1 reads SNHLY; CDR2 reads FYNNEI. The CDR3 is 15 amino acids. The CDR3 sequence: CASTRDRSYNSPLHF. The CDR3 DNA reads as TGTGCCAGCACCCGGGACAGGAGCTATAATTCACCCCTCCACTTT. The full variable domain, completed using reference TRBV2 and TRBJ1-6, is EPEVTQTPSHQVTQMGQEVILRCVPISNHLYFYWYRQILGQKVEFLVSFYNNEISEKSEIFDDQFSVERPDGSNFTLKIRSTKLEDSAMYFCASTRDRSYNSPLHFGNGTRLTVT.

This clonotype was observed many times. The chain carries TRBV7-2 and TRBJ2-5, with D possibly TRBD1 on 6 matching bases. CDR1 SGHTA and CDR2 FQGNSA come from the germline V gene. V was clipped by 1 base and J by 5 bases, with 11 bases between them. This CDR3 is 14 amino acids long. The CDR3 protein is CASSLEQGWETQYF. As DNA, the CDR3 is TGTGCCAGCAGCTTAGAACAGGGCTGGGAGACCCAGTACTTC.

This clonotype showed up just a few times. This could be a read error, since a much larger clone is one nucleotide away. The chain's CDR3 is CASSPGLAGSYSYEQYF. The CDR3 region has the DNA TGTGCCAGCAGCCCTGGACTAGCGGGAAGTTACTCCTACGAGCAGTACTTC. V is TRBV11-1 and J is TRBJ2-7, with 12 bases that match TRBD2. J was trimmed by 0 bases and V by 5 bases; bases with no gene match: 8. The CDR3 sequence is 17 residues long. Germline CDR1 SGHAT, CDR2 FQDESV (reference sequence).

The V and J genes are TRBV20-1 and TRBJ1-2; 11 bases align to TRBD1. Looked up from germline, CDR1 is DFQATT and CDR2 is SNEGSKA (reference sequence). Trimming at V came to 1 base and at J to 5 bases, leaving 9 bases not matched to a gene. The CDR3 totals 16 residues. The CDR3 region is CSARGSRDRGIYGYTF. CDR3 sequence (DNA): TGCAGTGCTAGAGGTTCCCGGGACAGGGGGATATATGGCTACACCTTC.

This clonotype was counted a few times. J is TRBJ2-2 and V is TRBV3-1; D is ambiguous. The CDR3 extends over 11 amino acids. The V and J ends lost 5 bases and 8 bases respectively, with 6 bases between them. The germline CDR1 and CDR2 sequences are LGHDT and YNNKEL (reference sequence). CDR3 in amino acids: CASSVGGELFF. In DNA form, the CDR3 reads TGTGCCAGCAGCGTGGGGGGGGAGCTGTTTTTT.

This clonotype came up a few times. The chain has TRBV5-1 and TRBJ1-2; tentatively, D is TRBD1 (6 bases). V was pared by 0 bases and J by 6 bases, with 12 bases between. Germline V gene data show CDR1 as SGHRS and CDR2 as YFSETQ. The CDR3 contains 14 residues. The CDR3 spells CASSLVTGTDGYTF. The CDR3 DNA is TGCGCCAGCAGCTTGGTTACAGGGACTGATGGCTACACCTTC.

V usage is TRBV19 and J usage is TRBJ1-2; 11 bases are shared with TRBD1. Germline loops: CDR1 LNHDA, CDR2 SQIVND (reference sequence). The CDR3 extends over 16 amino acids. V trimming: 5 bases; J trimming: 6 bases; junction bases outside the gene matches: 11. The CDR3 coding sequence is TGTGCCAGTAGTCCCTCCTCAAGGGACAGGGGGGATGGCTACACCTTC. It is translated as CASSPSSRDRGDGYTF.

Worth noting for this clonotype: One end of the junction does not line up with germline, which may come from a read error. This chain connects TRBV12-5 to TRBJ2-1; no firm D call. Per the germline V gene, CDR1 is LGHNT and CDR2 is FRNRAP. The CDR3 has 14 amino acids. This CDR3 is CASGYGSSYNEQLF. CDR3 nucleotide sequence: TGTGCTAGTGGTTACGGAAGCTCCTACAATGAGCAGCTCTTC.

J is TRBJ1-1 and V is TRBV19; D is ambiguous. Between the trimmed V and J ends, which lost 5 bases and 1 base, there was a span of 11 bases. Germline V gene data show CDR1 as LNHDA and CDR2 as SQIVND (reference sequence). The CDR3 is 14 residues long. The CDR3 region is CASSQLGWNTEAFF. DNA for the CDR3: TGTGCCAGTAGTCAATTGGGATGGAACACTGAAGCTTTCTTT.

This clonotype appeared a few times. V usage is TRBV19 and J usage is TRBJ1-5; D gene unclear. The CDR3 loop spans 15 amino acids. The germline gives CDR1 LNHDA, CDR2 SQIVND (reference sequence). V lost 2 bases and J 7 bases, leaving 15 bases between the germline ends. In nucleotides, the CDR3 is TGTGCCAGTAGTATAAGGGAGGGAGGCCACCAGCCCCAGCATTTT. Its translation: CASSIREGGHQPQHF.

This clonotype was found a few times. One base away lies a much larger clone, so this may be a sequencing read error. The gene calls are TRBV20-1 and TRBJ1-3; no reliable D call. Germline values: CDR1 DFQATT, CDR2 SNEGSKA (reference sequence). There are 12 residues in the CDR3. V lost 4 bases, J lost 3 bases, and 7 bases lay in between. CDR3 amino acids: CSANLRGNTIYF. CDR3 nucleotide sequence: TGCAGTGCTAATCTGCGTGGAAACACCATATATTTT.

This clonotype was recorded many times. This sequence joins TRBV12-3 or TRBV12-4 and TRBJ1-5; possible D gene TRBD1, 5 bases. The germline V and J ends were trimmed by 3 bases and 2 bases, with 11 bases remaining between them. The CDR3 runs 15 residues. DNA for the CDR3: TGTGCCAGCAGTTTCGGGGGAGGTGGCAATCAGCCCCAGCATTTT. It yields the protein CASSFGGGGNQPQHF.